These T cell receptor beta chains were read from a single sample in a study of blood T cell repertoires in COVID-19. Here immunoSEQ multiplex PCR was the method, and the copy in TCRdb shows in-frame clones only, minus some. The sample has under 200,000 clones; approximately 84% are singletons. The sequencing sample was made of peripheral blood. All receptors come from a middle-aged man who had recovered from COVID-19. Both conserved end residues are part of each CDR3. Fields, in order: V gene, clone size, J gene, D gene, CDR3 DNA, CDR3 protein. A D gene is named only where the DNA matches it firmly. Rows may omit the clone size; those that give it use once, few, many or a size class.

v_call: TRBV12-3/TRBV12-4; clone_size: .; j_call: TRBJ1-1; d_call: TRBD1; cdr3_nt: TGTGCCAGCGAAGGACAGGGGAACACTGAAGCTTTCTTT; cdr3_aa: CASEGQGNTEAFF
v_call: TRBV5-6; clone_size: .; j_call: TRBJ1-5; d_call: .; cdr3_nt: TGTGCCAGCAGCTTGGCAGGGGACGGCAATCAGCCCCAGCATTTT; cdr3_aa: CASSLAGDGNQPQHF
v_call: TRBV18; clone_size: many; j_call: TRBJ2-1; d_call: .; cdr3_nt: TGTGCCAGCTCACCCCGGGGAAGGGATGAGCAGTTCTTC; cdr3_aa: CASSPRGRDEQFF
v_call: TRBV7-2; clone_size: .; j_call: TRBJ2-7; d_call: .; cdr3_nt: TGTGCCAGCAGCTTTGGGGAGCGCTACGAGCAGTACTTC; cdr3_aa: CASSFGERYEQYF
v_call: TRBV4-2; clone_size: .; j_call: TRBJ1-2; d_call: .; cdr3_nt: TGTGCCAGCAGCCAAGCATCCCAAGGCGGCGGTGGCTACACCTTC; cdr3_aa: CASSQASQGGGGYTF
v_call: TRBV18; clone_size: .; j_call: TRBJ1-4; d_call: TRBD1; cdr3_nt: TGTGCCAGCTCACCGGGGACAGGGGATAATGAAAAACTGTTTTTT; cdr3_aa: CASSPGTGDNEKLFF
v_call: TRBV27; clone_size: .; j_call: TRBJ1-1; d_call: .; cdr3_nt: TGTGCCAGCAGTTTGGGCCCGGGGACTGAAGCTTTCTTT; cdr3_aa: CASSLGPGTEAFF
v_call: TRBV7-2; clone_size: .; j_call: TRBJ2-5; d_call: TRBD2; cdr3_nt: TGTGCCAGCAGCACCTGGACTAGTATAGAAGAGACCCAGTACTTC; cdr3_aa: CASSTWTSIEETQYF
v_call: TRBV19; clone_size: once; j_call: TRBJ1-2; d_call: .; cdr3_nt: TGTGCCAGTAGTATAGTAGCAGGGGACTATGGCTACACCTTC; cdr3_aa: CASSIVAGDYGYTF
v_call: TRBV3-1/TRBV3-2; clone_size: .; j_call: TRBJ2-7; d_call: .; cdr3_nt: TGTGCCAGCAGCCAATCCAGCGGGGACACCTACGAGCAGTACTTC; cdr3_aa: CASSQSSGDTYEQYF
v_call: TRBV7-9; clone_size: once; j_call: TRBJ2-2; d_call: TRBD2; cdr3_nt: TGTGCCAGCACCAAAGCGGGGCCGACGAACACCGGGGAGCTGTTTTTT; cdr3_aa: CASTKAGPTNTGELFF